This entry lists 4 T cell receptor beta chains sequenced from one sample in a study of control samples from healthy donors and cancer patients (dated by TCRdb to about 2020). To prepare the library, the immunoSEQ multiplex PCR assay was applied. Imported from immuneACCESS, the table was reduced by TCRdb to in-frame sequences with V and J called. These copies leave out some clones; in studies compared against another copy, an unresolved V gene accounts for under half, and the cause of the remainder is not known. This sample gives around 250,000 clones in total; more than 65% of them show up just once. More than 10% of the sample is taken by the ten largest. Sequencing used PBMCs. The receptors were sampled from a woman in her sixties or seventies with lung cancer.

As DNA, the CDR3 is TGTGCCAGCAGTTTAGGGACAGAATACGAGCAGTACTTC. This translates into CASSLGTEYEQYF. This rearrangement joins TRBV12-3 or TRBV12-4 to TRBJ2-7; tentatively, D is TRBD1 (6 bases). The CDR3 length is 13 residues. V was pared by 1 base and J by 4 bases, with 8 bases between.

The rearrangement links TRBV7-9 to TRBJ1-2, with D hard to call. The CDR3 contains 12 residues. V lost 4 bases and J 7 bases, leaving 10 bases between the germline ends. Germline CDR1 SEHNR, CDR2 FQNEAQ (reference sequence). CDR3: CASSSNERGYTF. The CDR3 DNA sequence: TGTGCCAGCAGCTCAAATGAACGTGGCTACACCTTC.

This chain links TRBV24-1 with TRBJ1-2; D gene uncertain. The CDR3 loop spans 12 amino acids. Germline V gene lookup returns CDR1 KGHDR and CDR2 SFDVKD. Deletions cut 7 bases from V and 3 bases from J, with 8 bases between. CDR3 bases: TGTGCCACCAGGGATCTGGACTATGGCTACACCTTC. Protein product: CATRDLDYGYTF.

The CDR3 DNA sequence: TGTGCCAGCAGCCCGTACAGGGGGCGGAATTCACCCCTCCACTTT. Amino acid sequence: CASSPYRGRNSPLHF. J is TRBJ1-6 and V is TRBV7-8; 9 nucleotides agree with TRBD1. Germline V gene lookup returns CDR1 SGHVS and CDR2 FQNEAQ. J was trimmed by 7 bases and V by 5 bases; bases with no gene match: 6. The CDR3 contains 15 residues.